Here is one T cell receptor (beta chain) with its context. The antigen is undetermined. The entry originates in a study of early T cells in non-severe SARS-CoV-2 infection. Study as a whole: Chains stayed unpaired after sequencing of bulk RNA from unsorted whole blood. Regarding the study as a whole: In VDJdb matching, anti-spike CD8 responses were favored while private and CD4 specificities went missing.

Researchers attached unique molecular identifiers to individual cDNA molecules. A single record per CDR3 protein comes from TCRdb applying MiXCR to the 5' RACE reads. The table includes about 110,000 distinct CDR3 sequences, roughly 13% detected once. V lost 1 base and J 2 bases, leaving 11 bases between the germline ends. Germline CDR1 MGHRA, CDR2 YSYEKL. The CDR3 has 15 amino acids. V gene TRBV4-1 combines with J gene TRBJ1-1; possibly TRBD1 for D (5 bases). Sequenced material: whole blood, taken at baseline. This sequence was found in an adult who was a healthcare worker with PCR-confirmed SARS-CoV-2 infection or an uninfected control (not recorded which). The CDR3 sequence is CASSQGSGANTEAFF. The CDR3 DNA sequence: TGCGCCAGCAGCCAAGGCTCCGGGGCCAACACTGAAGCTTTCTTT.